Each of the 27 T cell receptor beta chains below was sequenced from the same sample in a study of OX40 agonist ivuxolimab in advanced cancers. The protocol used for the library was the immunoSEQ multiplex PCR assay. The clones in this table, taken by TCRdb from immuneACCESS, are in-frame only. Not every clone is retained; where verified, under half of the shortfall comes from an unresolved V gene, and the cause of the rest is unknown. The sample profile shows about 48,000 clones; around 89% of them were found once. The ten top clones hold roughly 28% of the sample. This material consisted of CD4+ or CD8+ T cells sorted from blood, taken in a trial of the OX40 agonist ivuxolimab. The receptors derive from an adult with an advanced solid tumor such as melanoma, head and neck, liver or kidney cancer.

J is TRBJ2-1 and V is TRBV7-6; D is possibly TRBD2 (6 bases). This CDR3 spans 15 amino acids. CDR1 is SGHVS, CDR2 FNYEAQ, per germline. V was clipped by 2 bases and J by 1 base, with 9 bases between them. The CDR3 loop reads CASSLSGTSYNEQFF. Written as DNA, the CDR3 is TGTGCCAGCAGCTTATCGGGGACTTCCTACAATGAGCAGTTCTTC.

The V gene is TRBV5-6, the J gene TRBJ2-5; 7 bases align to TRBD1. After removal of 0 bases from V and 1 base from J, the junction contained 3 bases not matched to a gene. Germline V gene data show CDR1 as SGHDT and CDR2 as YYEEEE. The CDR3 runs to 15 residues. The CDR3 DNA follows: TGTGCCAGCAGCTTGGTTTCAGGGGGCCAAGAGACCCAGTACTTC. Its translation: CASSLVSGGQETQYF.

The rearrangement links TRBV6-5 to TRBJ2-7; TRBD1 matches 12 bases. V lost 3 bases, J lost 6 bases, and 3 bases stayed unmatched. The CDR3 is 14 amino acids. CDR1 MNHEY and CDR2 SVGAGI come from the germline V gene. In nucleotides, the CDR3 is TGTGCCAGCAGTTATGGGACAGGGGGCGTCGAGCAGTACTTC. Translation gives CASSYGTGGVEQYF.

The rearrangement joins TRBV11-2 to TRBJ1-4; D is unresolved. The germline CDR1 and CDR2 sequences are SGHAT and FQNNGV. V lost 0 bases, J lost 5 bases, and 13 bases lay in between. This CDR3 is built from 16 residues. The CDR3 coding sequence is TGTGCCAGCAGCTTAGATTTGGGCGCTGAGAATGAAAAACTGTTTTTT. Residues: CASSLDLGAENEKLFF. Based on the CDR3 plus reference TRBV11-2 and TRBJ1-4, the full variable domain is EAGVAQSPRYKIIEKRQSVAFWCNPISGHATLYWYQQILGQGPKLLIQFQNNGVVDDSQLPKDRFSAERLKGVDSTLKIQPAKLEDSAVYLCASSLDLGAENEKLFFGSGTQLSVL.

The gene calls are TRBV5-8 and TRBJ1-5; D gene uncertain. V shed 2 bases and J shed 4 bases, with 7 bases lying between them. CDR3 length: 13 amino acids. Germline V gives CDR1 SGHTS, CDR2 YDEGEE. CDR3 in amino acids: CASSFPINQPQHF. The DNA for the CDR3 is TGTGCCAGCAGCTTCCCTATTAATCAGCCCCAGCATTTT.

The chain uses TRBV7-8 and TRBJ2-7; tentatively, D is TRBD2 (5 bases). The CDR3 has 11 residues. Germline assignment: CDR1 SGHVS and CDR2 FQNEAQ. V lost 3 bases and J lost 7, with 7 bases in between. Here the CDR3 DNA reads TGTGCCAGCAGCTTTTCGGGGGAGCAGTACTTC. Translating gives CASSFSGEQYF.

This chain links TRBV11-2 with TRBJ2-5; perhaps TRBD2 as D (6 bases). V was shortened by 4 bases and J by 2 bases, with 17 bases between the two germline ends. From germline, CDR1 is SGHAT and CDR2 FQNNGV. The CDR3 covers 16 residues. CDR3 in DNA: TGTGCCAGCAGCTCTCCTACCAGACTAGTTCAAGAGACCCAGTACTTC. Its translation: CASSSPTRLVQETQYF.

The genes are TRBV19 and TRBJ2-1; no clear D. The germline V gene has CDR1 LNHDA and CDR2 SQIVND (reference sequence). CDR3 length equals 14 residues. Trimming took off 5 bases at V and 3 bases at J, with 11 bases between the two ends. The CDR3 spells CASSLAVLYNEQFF. CDR3 in DNA: TGTGCCAGTAGTTTGGCGGTTCTCTACAATGAGCAGTTCTTC.

The CDR3 reads CASSPGQIYEQYF. CDR3 bases: TGCGCCAGCAGCCCCGGACAGATATACGAGCAGTACTTC. The chain couples TRBV4-1 to TRBJ2-7; a weak D match, TRBD1 (6 bases). Germline V gives CDR1 MGHRA, CDR2 YSYEKL. This CDR3 has 13 residues. V was pared by 4 bases and J by 4 bases, with 11 bases between.

The V call is TRBV6-1, the J call TRBJ2-7; D remains ambiguous. With 3 bases removed from V and 2 bases from J, the gap between germline ends came to 8 bases. Germline CDR1 is MNHNS and CDR2 is SASEGT. CDR3 length: 13 amino acids. The CDR3 spells CASSEPGAYEQYF. DNA for the CDR3: TGTGCCAGCAGTGAGCCTGGGGCCTACGAGCAGTACTTC.

V gene TRBV4-1 combines with J gene TRBJ2-5; TRBD2 aligns across 11 bases. Unmatched junction bases numbered 8, after V lost 4 bases and J lost 1 base. Germline lookup yields CDR1 MGHRA and CDR2 YSYEKL. CDR3 length: 17 residues. CDR3 nucleotide sequence: TGCGCCAGCAGCCGGGTTACTAGCGGGAGCCCCCAAGAGACCCAGTACTTC. This translates into CASSRVTSGSPQETQYF.

This clone was seen only once. The V and J genes are TRBV15 and TRBJ2-7; D may be TRBD1 (5 bases). Trimming took off 1 base at V and 4 bases at J, with 8 bases between the two ends. CDR3 size: 13 residues. The germline gives CDR1 LNHNV, CDR2 YYDKDF (reference sequence). CDR3 sequence reads: CATSRVRTYEQYF. CDR3 bases: TGTGCCACCAGCAGAGTAAGGACATACGAGCAGTACTTC.

The V gene is TRBV7-9, the J gene TRBJ2-1; 11 nucleotides match TRBD1. The CDR3 is 16 amino acids. The J segment lost 7 bases and the V segment lost 1 base, leaving 6 bases of the junction unmatched. Germline V CDR1 and CDR2: SEHNR, FQNEAQ (reference sequence). The CDR3 DNA is TGTGCCAGCAGCTTAGAGAGGGACAGGGGGAAGAATGAGCAGTTCTTC. Its protein is CASSLERDRGKNEQFF.

V usage is TRBV6-5 and J usage is TRBJ2-5; D not resolved. V lost 3 bases and J 2 bases, leaving 7 bases between the germline ends. CDR1 is MNHEY, CDR2 SVGAGI, per germline. There are 13 residues in the CDR3. The CDR3, as DNA: TGTGCCAGCAGTTATGCGGTACAAGAGACCCAGTACTTC. This gives the protein CASSYAVQETQYF.

The V and J genes are TRBV19 and TRBJ1-6, with TRBD1 matching over 9 bases. The V gene end was trimmed by 3 bases and the J gene end by 9 bases; junction bases not matched to a gene: 6. Germline V gene data show CDR1 as LNHDA and CDR2 as SQIVND (reference sequence). CDR3 length: 15 residues. The CDR3 DNA is TGTGCCAGTAGTATCGGGGGACAGGGAGGTTCACCCCTCCACTTT. The encoded protein is CASSIGGQGGSPLHF. Together with reference TRBV19 and TRBJ1-6, the CDR3 gives the full variable domain: DGGITQSPKYLFRKEGQNVTLSCEQNLNHDAMYWYRQDPGQGLRLIYYSQIVNDFQKGDIAEGYSVSREKKESFPLTVTSAQKNPTAFYLCASSIGGQGGSPLHFGNGTRLTVT.

The rearrangement uses TRBV2 and TRBJ1-5; 7 bases are a match to TRBD1. The CDR3 is 14 residues long. Germline V gene data show CDR1 as SNHLY and CDR2 as FYNNEI. V was clipped by 2 bases and J by 6 bases; unmatched bases: 4. The CDR3 DNA reads TGTGCCAGCAGTGAACCAGGGGGATTTCAGCCCCAGCATTTT. It yields the protein CASSEPGGFQPQHF.

The genes are TRBV28 and TRBJ1-2, with 7 bases matching TRBD1. V trimming: 6 bases; J trimming: 4 bases; junction bases outside the gene matches: 14. This CDR3 spans 16 amino acids. The germline V gene encodes CDR1 MDHEN and CDR2 SYDVKM. The CDR3 region has the DNA TGTGCCAGCAGCCGGCGGGGGGACAGTTACGGCTATGGCTACACCTTC. It specifies CASSRRGDSYGYGYTF.

The V gene is TRBV6-6, the J gene TRBJ2-7; D is ambiguous. This CDR3 spans 14 amino acids. Germline V gene sequence: CDR1 MNHNY, CDR2 SVGAGI (reference sequence). The V gene lost 0 bases and the J gene lost 0 bases, with 6 bases spanning the gap. The CDR3 sequence: CASSYSWPSYEQYF. The CDR3 DNA follows: TGTGCCAGCAGTTACTCCTGGCCCTCCTACGAGCAGTACTTC.

The table lists this clone with a count of one. This chain joins TRBV7-9 and TRBJ2-1, with 8 nucleotides matching TRBD2. J was trimmed by 8 bases and V by 6 bases; bases with no gene match: 12. The CDR3 loop spans 15 amino acids. The V gene's germline CDR1 is SEHNR and CDR2 FQNEAQ (reference sequence). The CDR3 DNA reads TGTGCCAGCAGGGCCAGCGGGAGTAGTGGAGATGAGCAGTTCTTC. Its translation is CASRASGSSGDEQFF.

This chain uses TRBV5-6 with TRBJ2-3, with 7 bases matching TRBD2. V was pared by 2 bases and J by 4 bases, with 4 bases of the junction left unmatched. The CDR3 consists of 14 residues. The V gene's germline CDR1 is SGHDT and CDR2 YYEEEE. For the CDR3, the DNA is TGTGCCAGCAGCTTCGGGACTATCGCAGATACGCAGTATTTT. Its translation is CASSFGTIADTQYF. The complete variable domain, with remaining parts taken from reference TRBV5-6 and TRBJ2-3, reads DAGVTQSPTHLIKTRGQQVTLRCSPKSGHDTVSWYQQALGQGPQFIFQYYEEEERQRGNFPDRFSGHQFPNYSSELNVNALLLGDSALYLCASSFGTIADTQYFGPGTRLTVL.

This clone has a single count. The genes are TRBV27 and TRBJ2-1, with D unresolved. In germline, CDR1 is MNHEY, CDR2 SMNVEV (reference sequence). The CDR3 length is 12 residues. The V end lost 0 bases, the J end lost 8 bases, and 5 bases lay between the germline ends. The CDR3 loop is CASSLSGYEQFF. Here the CDR3 DNA reads TGTGCCAGCAGTTTATCGGGGTATGAGCAGTTCTTC.

The V gene is TRBV2, the J gene TRBJ1-5; D remains unclear. V was clipped by 7 bases and J by 4 bases, with 8 bases between them. From germline, CDR1 is SNHLY and CDR2 FYNNEI. There are 12 residues in the CDR3. The CDR3: CASNGRNQPQHF. As DNA, the CDR3 is TGTGCCAGCAACGGGAGAAATCAGCCCCAGCATTTT.

The chain couples TRBV27 to TRBJ2-1; perhaps TRBD1 as D (5 bases). Germline-derived CDR1 and CDR2 are MNHEY and SMNVEV (reference sequence). The CDR3 contains 11 residues. V dropped 4 bases and J dropped 10 bases, with 8 bases sitting between them. In nucleotides, the CDR3 is TGTGCCAGCAGTTACAGGCGGGAGCAGTTCTTC. Translated, it gives CASSYRREQFF.

The rearrangement joins TRBV9 to TRBJ1-2; D is undetermined. Germline CDR1 reads SGDLS; CDR2 reads YYNGEE. Trimming left V 2 bases short and J 7 bases short, with 12 bases between. This CDR3 region has 13 residues. The CDR3 bases are TGTGCCAGCAGCGTTTCTGACCGATTTGGCTACACCTTC. Protein product: CASSVSDRFGYTF. Full variable domain (outside the CDR3, taken from reference TRBV9 and TRBJ1-2): DSGVTQTPKHLITATGQRVTLRCSPRSGDLSVYWYQQSLDQGLQFLIQYYNGEERAKGNILERFSAQQFPDLHSELNLSSLELGDSALYFCASSVSDRFGYTFGSGTRLTVV.

The gene calls are TRBV27 and TRBJ2-7, with TRBD2 as a possible D gene (5 bases). The CDR3 has 13 amino acids. The germline V and J ends were trimmed by 0 bases and 7 bases, with 10 bases remaining between them. The germline V gene encodes CDR1 MNHEY and CDR2 SMNVEV (reference sequence). Written as DNA, the CDR3 is TGTGCCAGCAGTTTATCGAGGACTCTAGAGCAGTACTTC. Amino acid sequence: CASSLSRTLEQYF.

This chain connects TRBV6-1 to TRBJ2-7; D remains unclear. The germline gives CDR1 MNHNS, CDR2 SASEGT. The V and J ends lost 1 base and 2 bases respectively, with 6 bases between them. The CDR3 covers 13 residues. The CDR3 DNA reads as TGTGCCAGCAGTGAAGATCCCACCTACGAGCAGTACTTC. It encodes CASSEDPTYEQYF.

The V call is TRBV9, the J call TRBJ1-2; D unresolved. CDR1 is SGDLS, CDR2 YYNGEE, per germline. V lost 6 bases and J 11 bases, leaving 26 bases between the germline ends. The CDR3 is 15 amino acids. The CDR3: CASTPAFGRTTSYTF. CDR3 in DNA: TGTGCCAGCACCCCCGCGTTCGGCAGGACTACTAGTTACACCTTC.